This TCR beta chain is drawn from a study of technical replicates of blood from a handful of donors (dated by TCRdb to 2017 to 2019). Concerning this clone: Its recognized antigen is unknown. Base quality data are lacking; no much larger clone is found one base away.

The method was the immunoSEQ multiplex PCR assay. In its TCRdb copy, this immuneACCESS table keeps in-frame sequences only and misses some clones. Where compared with another copy, unresolved V genes explain less than half of these, and the others have no known cause. For this sample the table gives approximately 75,000 clones, of which about 97% were detected only once. The ten biggest clones cover about 0.29% of the sample. V loses 1 base of germline sequence and J loses 5 bases, and the interval between the two ends is 11 bases. For CDR1 and CDR2, the germline V gene lists SNHLY and FYNNEI. The CDR3 spans 14 residues, from the cysteine through the phenylalanine. Here the CDR3 DNA is all that survives: 42 bases in frame from base 1.

The sequencing sample was made of T cells isolated from PBMCs. This TCR derives from a human donor in good health. The chain couples TRBV2 to TRBJ1-1; the D segment cannot be called with confidence. The encoded CDR3 is CASSEERLITEAFF. In nucleotide form, the sequence is TGTGCCAGCAGTGAAGAGAGGTTAATAACTGAAGCTTTCTTT.